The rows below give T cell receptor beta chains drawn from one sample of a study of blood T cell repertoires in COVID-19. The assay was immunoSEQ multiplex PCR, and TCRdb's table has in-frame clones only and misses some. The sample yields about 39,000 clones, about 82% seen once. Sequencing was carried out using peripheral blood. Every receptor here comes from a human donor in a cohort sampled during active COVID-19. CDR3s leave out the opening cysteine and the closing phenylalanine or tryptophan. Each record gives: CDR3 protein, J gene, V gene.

CDR3aa: ASSEDLDSYNSPLH
j_gene: TRBJ1-6
v_gene: TRBV6-1

CDR3aa: ASSQTTGALSPLH
j_gene: TRBJ1-6
v_gene: TRBV3-1/TRBV3-2

CDR3aa: ASRGRDYGYT
j_gene: TRBJ1-2
v_gene: TRBV6-5

CDR3aa: ASSQDEGGSQPQH
j_gene: TRBJ1-5
v_gene: TRBV4-2

CDR3aa: ASSPGTGPNQPQH
j_gene: TRBJ1-5
v_gene: TRBV27

CDR3aa: ASSMVLGGLSYEQY
j_gene: TRBJ2-7
v_gene: TRBV19

CDR3aa: ASSYGWGGGNYGYT
j_gene: TRBJ1-2
v_gene: TRBV6-5

CDR3aa: ASSVSSNSPLH
j_gene: TRBJ1-6
v_gene: TRBV9

CDR3aa: ASSPTTGQPQH
j_gene: TRBJ1-5
v_gene: TRBV3-1/TRBV3-2

CDR3aa: ASSLGQGDNSPLH
j_gene: TRBJ1-6
v_gene: TRBV27

CDR3aa: ASSDRVANTIY
j_gene: TRBJ1-3
v_gene: TRBV6-1

CDR3aa: ASIPRGEDTQY
j_gene: TRBJ2-3
v_gene: TRBV27

CDR3aa: ASTPTGSTDTQY
j_gene: TRBJ2-3
v_gene: TRBV19

CDR3aa: ASSILSSGSRIDTQY
j_gene: TRBJ2-3
v_gene: TRBV19

CDR3aa: ASSEGFLGSSGFFSYNEQF
j_gene: TRBJ2-1
v_gene: TRBV2

CDR3aa: ASSLGGTGNEKLF
j_gene: TRBJ1-4
v_gene: TRBV2

CDR3aa: ASSVEGGTDTQY
j_gene: TRBJ2-3
v_gene: TRBV25-1

CDR3aa: ASSPRGLSGDLKEQY
j_gene: TRBJ2-7
v_gene: TRBV18

CDR3aa: ASSPRDRLGEQY
j_gene: TRBJ2-7
v_gene: TRBV6-5

CDR3aa: ASSPGTGNSNQPQH
j_gene: TRBJ1-5
v_gene: TRBV5-8

CDR3aa: ASSWIPADRANSPLH
j_gene: TRBJ1-6
v_gene: TRBV11-2

CDR3aa: ASSMTGPSGELF
j_gene: TRBJ2-2
v_gene: TRBV5-1

CDR3aa: ASSDSGGAGDTQY
j_gene: TRBJ2-3
v_gene: TRBV9

CDR3aa: ASSQGRGYEQY
j_gene: TRBJ2-7
v_gene: TRBV3-1/TRBV3-2

CDR3aa: ASSRGYEQY
j_gene: TRBJ2-7
v_gene: TRBV12-3/TRBV12-4

CDR3aa: ASSLTTGALLGTEAF
j_gene: TRBJ1-1
v_gene: TRBV3-1/TRBV3-2

CDR3aa: ASSQDRVRANYGYT
j_gene: TRBJ1-2
v_gene: TRBV4-2

CDR3aa: ASSYPKTGAQETQY
j_gene: TRBJ2-5
v_gene: TRBV7-9

CDR3aa: ASSQEGFGGTSTDTQY
j_gene: TRBJ2-3
v_gene: TRBV4-1

CDR3aa: ASSLVAVGGTDTQY
j_gene: TRBJ2-3
v_gene: TRBV5-6

CDR3aa: ASSLGPGGLNYGYT
j_gene: TRBJ1-2
v_gene: TRBV5-6

CDR3aa: ASSLDRGGDYGYT
j_gene: TRBJ1-2
v_gene: TRBV5-1

CDR3aa: ASSLAQGGERQPQH
j_gene: TRBJ1-5
v_gene: TRBV7-2

CDR3aa: ASSVATNQPQH
j_gene: TRBJ1-5
v_gene: TRBV6-1

CDR3aa: ASKPWPQETQY
j_gene: TRBJ2-5
v_gene: TRBV27

CDR3aa: ASSLEGTAAGYT
j_gene: TRBJ1-2
v_gene: TRBV7-9

CDR3aa: AIKDRRAPGVLY
j_gene: TRBJ2-7
v_gene: TRBV6-5

CDR3aa: ASSPPSSSGELF
j_gene: TRBJ2-2
v_gene: TRBV18

CDR3aa: ASVLLSGTNEKLF
j_gene: TRBJ1-4
v_gene: TRBV7-9

CDR3aa: ASSERGLQPQH
j_gene: TRBJ1-5
v_gene: TRBV6-1

CDR3aa: ASSYGVRGSGNTIY
j_gene: TRBJ1-3
v_gene: TRBV5-6

CDR3aa: ASSYWTGGGSPLH
j_gene: TRBJ1-6
v_gene: TRBV6-5

CDR3aa: AWSDRGDQPQH
j_gene: TRBJ1-5
v_gene: TRBV30

CDR3aa: ASSSGQGPITTQY
j_gene: TRBJ2-5
v_gene: TRBV5-1

CDR3aa: ASSSQTAPNEKLF
j_gene: TRBJ1-4
v_gene: TRBV7-2

CDR3aa: ASSLFAGGGTDTQY
j_gene: TRBJ2-3
v_gene: TRBV27

CDR3aa: ASSADRTYGYT
j_gene: TRBJ1-2
v_gene: TRBV5-1

CDR3aa: ASSPSFYGYT
j_gene: TRBJ1-2
v_gene: TRBV3-1/TRBV3-2